This T cell receptor (beta chain) was captured by sequencing in a study of beta chain features in type 1 diabetes. The germline V and J ends were trimmed by 3 bases and 2 bases, with 4 bases remaining between them. The germline V gene encodes CDR1 SEHNR and CDR2 FQNEAQ (reference sequence). The CDR3 runs 13 residues. Expressed TCRB transcripts were sequenced after all isolated RNA was converted to cDNA. TCRdb's table, derived via immunoSEQ multiplex PCR, lists solely in-frame clones and lacks some. This table holds roughly 140,000 clones, 9% to 12% found once. Markers CD45RO/CCR7/CD25/CD127/CD95/CD27 served to sort CD4+ naive, central memory, regulatory and stem cell-like memory cells. This clone has more than one count but fewer than ten. Its specificity is unknown. The study's findings and limits: Insertions at VDJ junctions were less frequent in type 1 diabetes patients. These patients also deleted more nucleotides at the same junctions. Relative to healthy donors, patients appeared to have naive, central memory and Treg TCRB repertoires that were more similar. Moderately but significantly shorter TCRB CDR3s were found in Type 1 diabetes patients in all four CD4+ subsets. In cDNA sequencing, cells with high TCR expression could be over-represented.

The TCR was taken from a man aged 25-40 years with type 1 diabetes. Sequenced input: central memory CD4+ T cells from blood. This chain connects TRBV7-9 to TRBJ2-2; D remains ambiguous. CDR3 DNA: TGTGCCAGCAGCTTCCCTAACACCGGGGAGCTGTTTTTT. Translating gives CASSFPNTGELFF.